One sample yielded the 4 T cell receptor beta chains listed below, sequenced in a study of long-term antiretroviral therapy in people with HIV. Researchers report immunoSEQ v3.0 was run at survey level. The assay was immunoSEQ multiplex PCR, and TCRdb's table has in-frame clones only and misses some. Among approximately 30,000 clones, under 85% were seen once, and the ten largest hold more than 6.5%. This specimen was unsorted PBMCs, taken 3 years after starting antiretroviral therapy. The receptor set was obtained from a middle-aged man with HIV.

This chain uses TRBV5-6 with TRBJ2-5; D is undetermined. The CDR3 has 13 amino acids. V lost 0 bases and J lost 2, with 5 bases in between. CDR1 is SGHDT and CDR2 is YYEEEE in the germline V gene. The CDR3 sequence is CASSLVGQETQYF. The CDR3 region has the DNA TGTGCCAGCAGCTTGGTAGGGCAAGAGACCCAGTACTTC.

The chain joins TRBV7-3 to TRBJ1-1; D is unclear. CDR1 SGHTA and CDR2 FQGTGA come from the germline V gene. The V end was cut by 5 bases, the J end by 6 bases, with 4 bases between. This CDR3 comprises 10 residues. CDR3 protein: CASSGAEAFF. In nucleotides, the CDR3 is TGTGCCAGCAGCGGGGCTGAAGCTTTCTTT.

The V call is TRBV4-1, the J call TRBJ1-2; possible D gene TRBD1, 6 bases. CDR1 is MGHRA and CDR2 is YSYEKL in the germline V gene. The CDR3 is 16 amino acids. V shed 0 bases and J shed 4 bases, with 15 bases lying between them. This CDR3 is CASSQDLAGVGYGYTF. In nucleotides, the CDR3 is TGCGCCAGCAGCCAAGATCTGGCAGGGGTTGGCTATGGCTACACCTTC.

The rearrangement links TRBV10-2 to TRBJ2-7; 8 bases map to TRBD2. The germline gives CDR1 WSHSY, CDR2 SAAADI. The ends lost 4 bases at V and 6 bases at J; junction bases unmatched: 8. CDR3 length equals 14 residues. CDR3 bases: TGCGCCAGCAGTGTGGGACTAGGAGAGAGCGAGCAGTACTTC. It translates to CASSVGLGESEQYF.